Sequencing of this T cell receptor beta chain was carried out in a study of graft-versus-host responses after intestinal transplantation. Study-level information: Transplant types were multivisceral, liver-intestinal, or isolated intestinal. Study outcomes and limitations: Peak levels of circulating GvH clones tracked with early post-transplant HvG declines.

Notes on this clone: Its antigen is unknown.

V shed 0 bases and J shed 0 bases, with 4 bases lying between them. Germline CDR1 reads SGHRS; CDR2 reads YFSETQ. This CDR3 region has 14 residues. Some clones are missing from TCRdb's copy, which holds only in-frame ones; the method was immunoSEQ multiplex PCR. The data contain tens of thousands of clones, 90% to 95% of them singletons. Sequenced material: PBMCs, taken 16 days after intestinal transplant. This chain links TRBV5-1 with TRBJ2-1; D not certain. This clonotype originated in a human patient who received an intestinal transplant, so some T cells may come from the graft donor. In DNA, the CDR3 is TGCGCCAGCAGCTTGGCAGTCTCCTACAATGAGCAGTTCTTC. As protein: CASSLAVSYNEQFF.